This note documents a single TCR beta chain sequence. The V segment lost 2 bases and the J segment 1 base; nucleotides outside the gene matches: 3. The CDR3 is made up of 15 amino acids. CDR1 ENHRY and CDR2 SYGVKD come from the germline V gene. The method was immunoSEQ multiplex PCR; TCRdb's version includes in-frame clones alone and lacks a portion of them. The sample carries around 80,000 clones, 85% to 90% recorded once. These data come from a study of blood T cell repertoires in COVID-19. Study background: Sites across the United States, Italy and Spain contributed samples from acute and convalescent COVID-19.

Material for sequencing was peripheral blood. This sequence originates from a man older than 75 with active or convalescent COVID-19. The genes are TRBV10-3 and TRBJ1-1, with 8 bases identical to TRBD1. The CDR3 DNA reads TGTGCCATCAGTGAGGGGGGACAGGCGAACACTGAAGCTTTCTTT. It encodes CAISEGGQANTEAFF.